Below, one TCR beta chain is given with its context. What it binds is not known. J gave up 6 bases and V 4 bases, and 2 bases lay outside the gene matches. Germline V CDR1 and CDR2: MNHEY, SVGAGI. The CDR3 sequence is 13 residues long. This sample was taken from a study of CD8 T cell repertoires and HIV-1 epitope variants. Study results and limitations: The assay identified only TCR beta chains of antigen-proliferating T cells.

The assay was immunoSEQ multiplex PCR, and TCRdb's table has in-frame clones only and misses some. This table has fewer than 6,000 clones, less than 75% appearing once. Sequenced: cultured CD8+ T cells derived from PBMCs. This TCR was recovered from a male donor with HIV. The chain combines TRBV6-5 with TRBJ1-4; 7 bases align to TRBD1. The CDR3 sequence: CASSSGTDEKLFF. The CDR3 DNA sequence: TGTGCCAGCAGTTCCGGGACAGATGAAAAACTGTTTTTT.